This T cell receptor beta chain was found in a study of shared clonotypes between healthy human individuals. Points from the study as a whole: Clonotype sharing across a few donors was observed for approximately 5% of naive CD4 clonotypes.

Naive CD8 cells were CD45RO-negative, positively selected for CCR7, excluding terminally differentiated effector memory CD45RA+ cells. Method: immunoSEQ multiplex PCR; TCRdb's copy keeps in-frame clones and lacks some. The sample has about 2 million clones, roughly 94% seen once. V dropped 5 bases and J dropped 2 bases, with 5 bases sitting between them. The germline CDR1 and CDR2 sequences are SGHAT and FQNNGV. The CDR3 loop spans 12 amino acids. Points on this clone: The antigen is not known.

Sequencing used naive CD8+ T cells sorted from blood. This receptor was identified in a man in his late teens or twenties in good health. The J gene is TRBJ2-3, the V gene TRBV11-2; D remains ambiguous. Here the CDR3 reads CASSGVTDTQYF. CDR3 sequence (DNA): TGTGCCAGCAGCGGGGTCACAGATACGCAGTATTTT. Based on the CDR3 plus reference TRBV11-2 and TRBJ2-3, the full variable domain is EAGVAQSPRYKIIEKRQSVAFWCNPISGHATLYWYQQILGQGPKLLIQFQNNGVVDDSQLPKDRFSAERLKGVDSTLKIQPAKLEDSAVYLCASSGVTDTQYFGPGTRLTVL.